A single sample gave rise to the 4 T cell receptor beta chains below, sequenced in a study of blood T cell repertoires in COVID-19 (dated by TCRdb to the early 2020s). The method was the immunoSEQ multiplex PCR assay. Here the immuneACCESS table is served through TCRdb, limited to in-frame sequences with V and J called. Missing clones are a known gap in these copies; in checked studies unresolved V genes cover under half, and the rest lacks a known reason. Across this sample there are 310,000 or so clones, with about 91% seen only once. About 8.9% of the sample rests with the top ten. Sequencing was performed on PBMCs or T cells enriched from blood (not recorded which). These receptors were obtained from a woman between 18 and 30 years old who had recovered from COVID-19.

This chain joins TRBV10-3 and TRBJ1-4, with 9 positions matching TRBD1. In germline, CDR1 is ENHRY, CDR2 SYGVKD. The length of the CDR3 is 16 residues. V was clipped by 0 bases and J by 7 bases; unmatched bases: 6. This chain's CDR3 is CAISESLQGAGEKLFF. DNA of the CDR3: TGTGCCATCAGTGAGTCCCTACAGGGGGCCGGTGAAAAACTGTTTTTT.

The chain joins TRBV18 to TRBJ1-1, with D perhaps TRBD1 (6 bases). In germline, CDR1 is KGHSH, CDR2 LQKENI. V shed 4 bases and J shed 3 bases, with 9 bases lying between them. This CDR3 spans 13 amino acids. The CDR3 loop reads CASSQAGDTEAFF. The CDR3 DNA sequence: TGTGCCAGCTCACAGGCAGGGGACACTGAAGCTTTCTTT.

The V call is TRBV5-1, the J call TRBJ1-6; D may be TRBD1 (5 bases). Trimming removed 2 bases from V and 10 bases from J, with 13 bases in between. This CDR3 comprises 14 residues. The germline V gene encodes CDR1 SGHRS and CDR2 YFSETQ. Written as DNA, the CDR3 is TGCGCCAGCAGCTTTGGGGGGGTTGGGTCACCCCTCCACTTT. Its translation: CASSFGGVGSPLHF.

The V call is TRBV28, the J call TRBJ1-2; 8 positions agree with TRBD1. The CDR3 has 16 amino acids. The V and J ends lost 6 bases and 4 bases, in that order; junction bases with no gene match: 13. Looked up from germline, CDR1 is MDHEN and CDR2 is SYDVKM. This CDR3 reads CASRGIGQGHGYGYTF. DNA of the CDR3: TGTGCCAGCAGGGGAATTGGACAGGGTCATGGCTATGGCTACACCTTC.